This TCR beta chain was sequenced in a study of blood T cell repertoires in COVID-19. Across the whole study: The analysed material was cDNA or gDNA that came from T cells, B-cell-depleted T cells, or PBMCs.

Assay used: immunoSEQ multiplex PCR; TCRdb lists only in-frame clones, some missing. The data show a few hundred thousand clones, with approximately 91% seen just once and 0.95% to 1.5% held by the top ten. J gave up 0 bases and V 3 bases, and 14 bases lay outside the gene matches. CDR1 LNHDA and CDR2 SQIVND come from the germline V gene (reference sequence). The CDR3 sequence is 19 residues long. The chain is built from TRBV19 and TRBJ2-4; 7 bases align to TRBD1. The specimen sequenced was PBMCs or T cells enriched from blood (not recorded which). The source of this sequence is a human donor in a cohort exposed to, infected with or recovered from COVID-19 (not recorded which). The donor label of this sample is uncertain. CDR3 nucleotide sequence: TGTGCCAGTAGTATTAGTCCAGGGGGTGCTCTAATAGCCAAAAACATTCAGTACTTC. Translation: CASSISPGGALIAKNIQYF. Combining the CDR3 with reference TRBV19 and TRBJ2-4 gives the whole variable domain DGGITQSPKYLFRKEGQNVTLSCEQNLNHDAMYWYRQDPGQGLRLIYYSQIVNDFQKGDIAEGYSVSREKKESFPLTVTSAQKNPTAFYLCASSISPGGALIAKNIQYFGAGTRLSVL.